This TCR beta chain emerged from a study of shared clonotypes between healthy human individuals. Broader study findings: Estimated richness values were generally larger in naive subsets than in memory subsets.

The germline CDR1 and CDR2 sequences are MDHEN and SYDVKM. This CDR3 comprises 12 residues. The V gene lost 8 bases and the J gene lost 7 bases, with 12 bases spanning the gap. Every subset's genomic DNA went evenly onto several immunoSEQ plates. Repertoires were generated with immunoSEQ multiplex PCR, while TCRdb's copy carries only in-frame clones and drops some. The data show more than 2 million clones, with approximately 96% seen just once and roughly 0.13% held by the top ten. Comments on this clone: Its antigen is undetermined.

The sequenced material came from naive CD4+ T cells sorted from blood. Subset given: CD45RA+ positively selected. The clonotype was recovered from a man between 18 and 35 years old in good health. The chain uses TRBV28 and TRBJ2-1; D remains ambiguous. The CDR3 DNA follows: TGTGCCAGCTGTCGGCTCGCAAATGAGCAGTTCTTC. This codes for CASCRLANEQFF.